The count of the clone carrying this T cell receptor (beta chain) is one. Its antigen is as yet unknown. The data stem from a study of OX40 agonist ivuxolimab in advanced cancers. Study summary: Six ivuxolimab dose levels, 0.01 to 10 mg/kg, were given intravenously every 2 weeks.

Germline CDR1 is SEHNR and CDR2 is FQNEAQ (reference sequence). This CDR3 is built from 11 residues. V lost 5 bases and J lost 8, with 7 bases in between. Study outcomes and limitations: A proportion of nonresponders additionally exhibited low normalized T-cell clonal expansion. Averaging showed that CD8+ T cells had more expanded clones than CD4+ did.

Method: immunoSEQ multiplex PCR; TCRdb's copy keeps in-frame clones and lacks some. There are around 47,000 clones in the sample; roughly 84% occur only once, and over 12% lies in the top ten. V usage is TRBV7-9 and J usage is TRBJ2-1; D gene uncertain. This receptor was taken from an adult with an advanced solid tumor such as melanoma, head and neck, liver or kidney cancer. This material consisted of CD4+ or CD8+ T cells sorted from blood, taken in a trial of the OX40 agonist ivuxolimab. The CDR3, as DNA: TGTGCCAGCAGCGACGGCTATGAGCAGTTCTTC. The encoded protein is CASSDGYEQFF.